Below, 19 T cell receptor beta chains from the same sample are listed, as sequenced in a study of T cells after posttransplantation cyclophosphamide (dated by TCRdb to about 2016). To prepare the library, the immunoSEQ multiplex PCR assay was applied. The source is immuneACCESS, and TCRdb retained only in-frame sequences with V and J called. Part of the clones is not carried over; for the studies checked, unresolved V genes explain less than half of this, and the remainder is unexplained. The sample table holds about 4,300 clones, of which around 78% were seen once. The top ten clones comprise roughly 32% of the sample. According to the study, the label for this sample's treatment or condition signals: high-dose cyclophosphamide on days +3 and +4 as single-agent GVHD prophylaxis. Busulfan and fludarabine conditioning, a related or unrelated marrow graft, and cyclophosphamide on days +3 and +4 were given to PTCy patients.

The sequenced sample was PBMCs, obtained after allogeneic stem cell transplant with posttransplant cyclophosphamide. Receptors originate from a male patient aged 40-50 years who received an allogeneic stem cell transplant from a related donor, was CMV-positive, and had acute and chronic GVHD. After a transplant, some T cells may be the graft donor's own cells.

As to this clone: The sample has other DNA sequences that encode this CDR3 too. This rearrangement joins TRBV11-2 to TRBJ2-7; D unresolved. V gave up 3 bases and J gave up 2 bases, with 8 bases separating them. The CDR3 is made up of 13 amino acids. Germline V lookup: CDR1 SGHAT, CDR2 FQNNGV. Here the CDR3 DNA reads TGTGCCAGCAGCTTCCCTACTACCTACGAGCAGTACTTC. As protein: CASSFPTTYEQYF.

J is TRBJ1-2 and V is TRBV7-2; 11 nucleotides align to TRBD1. CDR1 and CDR2 from the germline V gene are SGHTA and FQGNSA. The CDR3 runs to 17 residues. V shed 4 bases and J 4 bases; nucleotides not matched to a gene: 11. This chain's CDR3 is CASSSRTGGAHPYGYTF. In nucleotides, the CDR3 is TGTGCCAGCAGCTCAAGGACAGGGGGCGCCCACCCCTATGGCTACACCTTC.

The genes are TRBV21-1 and TRBJ2-1; TRBD1 is taken as the D call from the table, unchecked against the DNA. TRBV21-1 is a listed pseudogene. The CDR3 runs 16 residues. The CDR3, as DNA: TGTGCCAGCAGCATATTCAGGGGCCAAAAACCCCATGAGCAGTTCTTC. This encodes CASSIFRGQKPHEQFF.

This chain links TRBV27 with TRBJ1-5; D is perhaps TRBD1 (5 bases). The CDR3 runs 16 residues. CDR1 is MNHEY and CDR2 is SMNVEV in the germline V gene (reference sequence). V gave up 5 bases and J gave up 0 bases, with 14 bases separating them. The CDR3: CASSKNQGYSNQPQHF. Here the CDR3 DNA reads TGTGCCAGCAGTAAAAACCAGGGATATAGCAATCAGCCCCAGCATTTT.

The chain is built from TRBV29-1 and TRBJ1-2; the D gene is possibly TRBD1 (5 bases). The CDR3 length is 14 residues. The V and J ends lost 6 bases and 3 bases respectively, with 17 bases between them. Germline V gives CDR1 SQVTM, CDR2 ANQGSEA. CDR3 sequence reads: CSVRRGGFDYGYTF. In nucleotides, the CDR3 is TGCAGCGTACGACGCGGGGGGTTTGACTATGGCTACACCTTC.

V usage is TRBV18 and J usage is TRBJ2-3; D is perhaps TRBD2 (6 bases). Between the trimmed V and J ends, which lost 6 bases and 2 bases, there was a span of 9 bases. This CDR3 spans 13 amino acids. Looked up from germline, CDR1 is KGHSH and CDR2 is LQKENI. CDR3 bases: TGTGCCAGCTCGGCTAGCGACACAGATACGCAGTATTTT. The encoded protein is CASSASDTDTQYF.

The genes are TRBV19 and TRBJ2-5; 9 bases are shared with TRBD2. The germline V gene encodes CDR1 LNHDA and CDR2 SQIVND (reference sequence). The junction had 2 bases not matched to a gene; V was cut back by 1 base and J by 5 bases. The CDR3 has 14 amino acids. The CDR3 sequence: CASSIVLAGETQYF. DNA of the CDR3: TGTGCCAGTAGTATAGTACTAGCGGGTGAGACCCAGTACTTC. Using reference TRBV19 and TRBJ2-5 for the parts outside the CDR3, the full variable domain is DGGITQSPKYLFRKEGQNVTLSCEQNLNHDAMYWYRQDPGQGLRLIYYSQIVNDFQKGDIAEGYSVSREKKESFPLTVTSAQKNPTAFYLCASSIVLAGETQYFGPGTRLLVL.

This chain uses TRBV29-1 with TRBJ2-7; 8 bases agree with TRBD1. J lost 2 bases, V lost 3 bases, and 6 bases had no gene match. The length of the CDR3 is 14 residues. Germline assignment: CDR1 SQVTM and CDR2 ANQGSEA. This CDR3 is CSVEKGTGAYEQYF. The CDR3 nucleotides are TGCAGCGTTGAGAAAGGGACAGGAGCCTACGAGCAGTACTTC.

The CDR3 loop reads CASRDRTDEQFF. The CDR3 DNA follows: TGTGCCAGCAGAGACAGGACGGATGAGCAGTTCTTC. The V and J genes are TRBV11-3 and TRBJ2-1; D might be TRBD1 (6 bases). The CDR3 consists of 12 residues. Germline values: CDR1 SGHNT, CDR2 YENEEA. Trimming left V 6 bases short and J 8 bases short, with 11 bases between.

This clone ranks as large. The genes are TRBV30 and TRBJ1-2; 7 bases are shared with TRBD1. The CDR3 runs to 13 residues. V lost 7 bases and J lost 7; bases outside the gene matches: 12. In germline, CDR1 is GTSNPN, CDR2 SVGIG (reference sequence). The CDR3 coding sequence is TGTGCCTCCGAGGGACAGCGAGACCCTGGCTACACCTTC. It is translated as CASEGQRDPGYTF.

In regard to this clone: A single base separates this from a much larger clone, so it may be a read error. Other DNA sequences in this specimen translate into the identical CDR3. This sequence joins TRBV30 and TRBJ2-3; 7 positions agree with TRBD2. Germline CDR1 reads GTSNPN; CDR2 reads SVGIG (reference sequence). V was pared by 7 bases and J by 3 bases, with 10 bases of the junction left unmatched. The CDR3 totals 14 residues. The CDR3 coding sequence is TGTGCCTCCCCTGGGGGGGGAGCGACAGATACGCAGTATTTT. Protein sequence: CASPGGGATDTQYF.

The rearrangement joins TRBV23-1 to TRBJ2-3; no clear D. TRBV23-1 is treated as an ORF (open reading frame) with a function not yet certain. The ends were cut back, 0 bases at V and 4 bases at J, with 14 bases in the middle. The CDR3 is 16 amino acids. The CDR3 protein is CASSQSGSMGPDTQYF. In DNA, the CDR3 is TGCGCCAGCAGTCAATCGGGCAGTATGGGCCCAGATACGCAGTATTTT.

In this sample, this clone turned up a few times. The V and J genes are TRBV19 and TRBJ1-2; 8 bases are shared with TRBD1. V dropped 6 bases and J dropped 4; count of bases not matched to a gene: 7. This CDR3 is 14 amino acids long. The germline gives CDR1 LNHDA, CDR2 SQIVND (reference sequence). CDR3 in DNA: TGTGCCAGTAGGGATAACAGGGGGGCCTATGGCTACACCTTC. This translates into CASRDNRGAYGYTF.

The rearrangement uses TRBV7-3 and TRBJ2-2, with D tentatively TRBD2 (5 bases). The CDR3 is 13 residues long. Germline CDR1 SGHTA, CDR2 FQGTGA. Trimming removed 4 bases from V and 7 bases from J, with 10 bases in between. The CDR3 spells CASSSLLGGELFF. The DNA of the CDR3 is TGTGCCAGCAGCTCATTACTAGGCGGGGAGCTGTTTTTT.

The V call is TRBV5-6, the J call TRBJ1-2; D call uncertain. CDR3 size: 14 residues. Deletions cut 1 base from V and 4 bases from J, with 11 bases between. Germline V gives CDR1 SGHDT, CDR2 YYEEEE. The CDR3: CASSLREGGYGYTF. The CDR3 coding sequence is TGTGCCAGCAGCTTGAGGGAGGGCGGCTATGGCTACACCTTC.

This clone was seen a few times. The chain employs TRBV7-6 and TRBJ2-1, with 11 bases identical to TRBD2. Germline CDR1 reads SGHVS; CDR2 reads FNYEAQ. J gave up 2 bases and V 5 bases, and 2 bases lay outside the gene matches. This CDR3 has 15 residues. Written as DNA, the CDR3 is TGTGCCAGCAGCCCGACTAGCGGGACCTACAATGAGCAGTTCTTC. Translated, it gives CASSPTSGTYNEQFF.

This chain uses TRBV15 with TRBJ2-5; D call uncertain. Looked up from germline, CDR1 is LNHNV and CDR2 is YYDKDF (reference sequence). Trimming removed 0 bases at V and 4 bases at J, with 12 bases between. The CDR3 consists of 15 residues. CDR3 DNA sequence: TGTGCCACCAGCAGAGAATACCGAGTCGGAGAGACCCAGTACTTC. Translating it yields CATSREYRVGETQYF.

The count of this clone is one. The chain is built from TRBV5-4 and TRBJ2-5; D may be TRBD1 (5 bases). Trimming shortened V by 1 base and J by 5 bases, and 18 bases separated the two germline ends. The length of the CDR3 is 16 residues. Looked up from germline, CDR1 is SGHNT and CDR2 is YYREEE (reference sequence). The CDR3 sequence is CASSLRQTLQGETQYF. The CDR3 bases are TGTGCCAGCAGCTTGCGACAGACTCTTCAAGGGGAGACCCAGTACTTC.

V gene TRBV27 combines with J gene TRBJ1-4; 8 positions agree with TRBD1. Germline CDR1 is MNHEY and CDR2 is SMNVEV (reference sequence). With V trimmed by 0 bases and J by 0 bases, 9 bases remained unmatched. CDR3 length equals 19 residues. The CDR3 region is CASSLSPSDRDATNEKLFF. In DNA, the CDR3 is TGTGCCAGCAGTTTATCGCCGTCGGACAGGGACGCAACTAATGAAAAACTGTTTTTT. The variable domain in full, completed from reference TRBV27 and TRBJ1-4, reads EAQVTQNPRYLITVTGKKLTVTCSQNMNHEYMSWYRQDPGLGLRQIYYSMNVEVTDKGDVPEGYKVSRKEKRNFPLILESPSPNQTSLYFCASSLSPSDRDATNEKLFFGSGTQLSVL.